The 12 T cell receptor beta chains in this list originate from one sample, sequenced in a study of blood T cell repertoires in COVID-19 (dated by TCRdb to 2018 to 2020). Receptors were amplified or captured by the immunoSEQ multiplex PCR assay. The table was pulled from immuneACCESS by TCRdb, which kept in-frame rearrangements only. Such tables lose some clones; where checked, under half of the loss comes from unresolved V genes, and the rest has no known cause. The sample table holds over 200,000 clones, of which about nine tenths were seen once. The ten largest make up 15% to 18% of the sample. Sequenced material: PBMCs or T cells enriched from blood (not recorded which). The source of these receptors is a man younger than 35 who had recovered from COVID-19.

The rearrangement joins TRBV19 to TRBJ2-7, with 11 nucleotides matching TRBD1. Germline V gene sequence: CDR1 LNHDA, CDR2 SQIVND (reference sequence). The CDR3 is 16 residues long. Trimming took 0 bases from V and 3 from J; bases not matched to a gene: 4. The CDR3 DNA follows: TGTGCCAGTAGTATAGAGGCCGGGACAGGGGGCTACGAGCAGTACTTC. The encoded protein is CASSIEAGTGGYEQYF. Full variable domain (outside the CDR3, taken from reference TRBV19 and TRBJ2-7): DGGITQSPKYLFRKEGQNVTLSCEQNLNHDAMYWYRQDPGQGLRLIYYSQIVNDFQKGDIAEGYSVSREKKESFPLTVTSAQKNPTAFYLCASSIEAGTGGYEQYFGPGTRLTVT.

The J gene is TRBJ1-1, the V gene TRBV28, with D possibly matching TRBD1 (6 bases). CDR3 length: 15 amino acids. Trimming removed 5 bases from V and 4 bases from J, with 17 bases in between. Germline V gene sequence: CDR1 MDHEN, CDR2 SYDVKM. As DNA, the CDR3 is TGTGCCAGCAGTCACATAAAACAGGGAACCACTGAAGCTTTCTTT. It is translated as CASSHIKQGTTEAFF.

The V gene is TRBV28, the J gene TRBJ2-3; D may be TRBD1 (6 bases). Germline values: CDR1 MDHEN, CDR2 SYDVKM. This CDR3 is 16 amino acids long. V lost 5 bases to trimming and J lost 3 bases, with 18 bases between them. The chain's CDR3 is CASSPSTGFSTDTQYF. DNA for the CDR3: TGTGCCAGCAGTCCGTCAACAGGGTTTTCGACAGATACGCAGTATTTT.

This clone has only a few counts. The genes are TRBV12-3 or TRBV12-4 and TRBJ1-5, with 7 bases lining up with TRBD1. CDR3 size: 13 residues. The V segment lost 6 bases and the J segment 6 bases; nucleotides outside the gene matches: 5. CDR3 sequence reads: CASSPTGTQPQHF. The CDR3 DNA reads TGTGCCAGCAGCCCGACAGGGACTCAGCCCCAGCATTTT.

The chain has TRBV6-5 and TRBJ1-5; weak D call: TRBD1 (6 bases). The CDR3 length is 13 residues. CDR1 is MNHEY, CDR2 SVGAGI, per germline. Trimming removed 6 bases at V and 7 bases at J, with 13 bases between. In DNA, the CDR3 is TGTGCCAGCAGACTTGACAGGAACCAGCCCCAGCATTTT. Encoded protein: CASRLDRNQPQHF.

The rearrangement joins TRBV6-5 to TRBJ2-7; D unclear. The germline V and J ends were trimmed by 0 bases and 7 bases, with 13 bases remaining between them. Germline CDR1 MNHEY, CDR2 SVGAGI. This CDR3 spans 14 amino acids. CDR3 sequence (DNA): TGTGCCAGCAGTTACTCCTTTAAGTACGGTGAGCAGTACTTC. Protein: CASSYSFKYGEQYF.

The chain combines TRBV6-5 with TRBJ1-2, with D perhaps matching TRBD1 (5 bases). V dropped 5 bases and J dropped 4 bases, with 17 bases sitting between them. This CDR3 is built from 15 residues. The V gene's germline CDR1 is MNHEY and CDR2 SVGAGI. The CDR3 DNA follows: TGTGCCAGCAGTCCTCCGGAGGGGCGATTCTATGGCTACACCTTC. Translation: CASSPPEGRFYGYTF.

The gene calls are TRBV6-5 and TRBJ1-2; 7 bases agree with TRBD1. Per the germline V gene, CDR1 is MNHEY and CDR2 is SVGAGI. J gave up 6 bases and V 6 bases, and 10 bases lay outside the gene matches. The CDR3 covers 14 residues. The CDR3 DNA sequence: TGTGCCAGCAGGCCGACAGGGAGAGAAAATGGCTACACCTTC. The encoded protein is CASRPTGRENGYTF.

The chain is built from TRBV4-1 and TRBJ1-5, with TRBD1 identical over 7 bases. Germline V lookup: CDR1 MGHRA, CDR2 YSYEKL. Unmatched junction bases numbered 10, after V lost 2 bases and J lost 9 bases. The CDR3 runs 15 residues. In DNA, the CDR3 is TGCGCCAGCAGCCAACCCGGGACAGAGCATGGGCCCCAGCATTTT. Translated: CASSQPGTEHGPQHF.

A note on this clone: Because the CDR3's place on the DNA is in doubt, the DNA is left out and the CDR3 is given as listed by TCRdb. The V gene is TRBV21-1, the J gene TRBJ1-1; the D call in the table, TRBD1, was not verified against the DNA. TRBV21-1 is annotated as a pseudogene. Including both end residues, the CDR3 is 17 amino acids long. The CDR3 is CASSFFGQGAGNTEAFF.

This rearrangement joins TRBV28 to TRBJ1-3; tentative D call: TRBD1 (5 bases). Per the germline V gene, CDR1 is MDHEN and CDR2 is SYDVKM. The CDR3 is 14 residues long. Deletions cut 6 bases from V and 1 base from J, with 10 bases between. CDR3 region: CASRRGESGNTIYF. DNA for the CDR3: TGTGCCAGCAGGCGGGGGGAGTCTGGAAACACCATATATTTT.

This clone was counted once. The chain recombines TRBV5-1 with TRBJ2-3; 8 nucleotides align to TRBD2. The CDR3 length is 15 residues. Germline V CDR1 and CDR2: SGHRS, YFSETQ. V lost 6 bases, J lost 0 bases, and 6 bases stayed unmatched. CDR3 sequence reads: CASTRTGGSTDTQYF. CDR3 coding DNA: TGCGCCAGCACCAGGACGGGGGGGAGCACAGATACGCAGTATTTT.